The clone carrying this TCR beta chain was seen only a few times. Its target is unknown. This record comes from a study of blood T cells in healthy people across ages. Study-wide background: Capturing about one barcoded beta molecule per two T cells was achieved by template switching. Study results and caveats: PBMCs left unsorted prevented a conclusive naive versus antigen-experienced comparison.

It was with a sample-barcoded 5' primer and a J-beta primer mix that a second PCR of roughly 6 to 11 cycles was run. Each sample provided no less than 2.5 million CDR3-containing paired-end reads. In TCRdb, the 5' RACE reads were re-called with MiXCR into one record per CDR3 protein. The sample records about 1.4 million distinct CDR3 sequences, almost 60% being singletons. The CDR3 has 13 amino acids. CDR1 is DFQATT and CDR2 is SNEGSKA in the germline V gene (reference sequence). There were healthy Caucasian individuals from Russia, aged roughly 6 to 95, serving as donors. The sample comprised blood. The sequence was collected from a man aged 18-30 years in good health. The chain recombines TRBV20-1 with TRBJ2-4; D is unresolved. The tail of the sequence fits TRBJ2-7 better, so the J call may be wrong. Here the CDR3 reads CSARSASSYEQYF. In DNA form, the CDR3 reads TGCAGTGCTAGATCCGCGTCCTCCTACGAGCAGTACTTC.